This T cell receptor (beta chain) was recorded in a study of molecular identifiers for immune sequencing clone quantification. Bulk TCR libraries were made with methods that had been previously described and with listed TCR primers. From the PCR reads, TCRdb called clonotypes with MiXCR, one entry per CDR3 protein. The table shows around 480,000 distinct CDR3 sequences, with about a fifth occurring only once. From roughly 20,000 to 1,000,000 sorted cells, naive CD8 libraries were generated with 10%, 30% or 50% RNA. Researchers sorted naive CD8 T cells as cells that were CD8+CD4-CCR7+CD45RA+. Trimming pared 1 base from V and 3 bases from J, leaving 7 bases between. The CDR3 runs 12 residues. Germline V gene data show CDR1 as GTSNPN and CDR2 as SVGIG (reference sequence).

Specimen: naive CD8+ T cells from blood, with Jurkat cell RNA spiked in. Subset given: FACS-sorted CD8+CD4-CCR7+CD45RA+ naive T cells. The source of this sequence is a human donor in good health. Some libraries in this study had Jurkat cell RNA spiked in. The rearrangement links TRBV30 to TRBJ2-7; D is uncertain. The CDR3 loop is CAWSGIGYEQYF. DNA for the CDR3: TGTGCCTGGAGTGGGATCGGCTACGAGCAGTACTTC.